The 21 T cell receptor beta chains below all came from one sample that was sequenced in a study of blood T cell repertoires in COVID-19. Data came from immunoSEQ multiplex PCR; TCRdb stores just in-frame clones and leaves some out. The data show roughly 280,000 clones, more than 85% seen once. The sample consisted of peripheral blood. Source of these receptors: a man aged 18 to 29 with active or convalescent COVID-19.

The J gene is TRBJ1-1, the V gene TRBV6-6; D unresolved. CDR1 and CDR2 (germline): MNHNY, SVGAGI (reference sequence). Trimming took off 1 base at V and 5 bases at J, with 8 bases between the two ends. The CDR3 has 13 amino acids. The CDR3 reads CASSYLLQTEAFF. As DNA, the CDR3 is TGTGCCAGCAGTTACTTGTTGCAGACTGAAGCTTTCTTT.

This clone was observed a few times. The chain links TRBV18 to TRBJ2-7, with D maybe TRBD2 (5 bases). The CDR3 is 15 amino acids. From germline, CDR1 is KGHSH and CDR2 LQKENI. The V and J ends lost 3 bases and 0 bases respectively, with 12 bases between them. The CDR3 is CASSPRRTSSYEQYF. DNA of the CDR3: TGTGCCAGCTCACCCCGGAGGACCTCCTCCTACGAGCAGTACTTC.

The chain is built from TRBV9 and TRBJ1-1, with no clear D. CDR1 is SGDLS, CDR2 YYNGEE, per germline. Trimming shortened V by 0 bases and J by 0 bases, and 3 bases separated the two germline ends. The CDR3 runs 13 residues. CDR3 region: CASSVDMNTEAFF. CDR3 in DNA: TGTGCCAGCAGCGTAGACATGAACACTGAAGCTTTCTTT.

This sequence joins TRBV6-5 and TRBJ2-1; D might be TRBD1 (6 bases). V shed 5 bases and J shed 12 bases, with 20 bases lying between them. The germline CDR1 and CDR2 sequences are MNHEY and SVGAGI. This CDR3 has 14 residues. CDR3 region: CASSPPALGARQFF. CDR3 coding DNA: TGTGCCAGCAGTCCGCCGGCCCTGGGGGCCAGGCAGTTCTTC.

The chain recombines TRBV20-1 with TRBJ2-7; no reliable D call. This CDR3 has 11 amino acids. The V gene's germline CDR1 is DFQATT and CDR2 SNEGSKA (reference sequence). Trimming took 0 bases from V and 4 from J, leaving 4 bases between them. The CDR3 sequence: CSARDSYEQYF. The CDR3 DNA reads TGCAGTGCTAGAGATTCTTACGAGCAGTACTTC.

The count of this clone is one. The rearrangement uses TRBV6-1 and TRBJ2-7; maybe TRBD2 (5 bases). Trimming removed 2 bases from V and 2 bases from J, with 7 bases in between. Germline V gives CDR1 MNHNS, CDR2 SASEGT. CDR3 length: 13 amino acids. CDR3 region: CASSETRAYEQYF. Here the CDR3 DNA reads TGTGCCAGCAGTGAAACTAGGGCCTACGAGCAGTACTTC.

The chain couples TRBV7-9 to TRBJ1-1; D remains unclear. V was trimmed by 1 base and J by 5 bases, leaving 11 bases between them. The CDR3 is made up of 14 amino acids. The germline CDR1 and CDR2 sequences are SEHNR and FQNEAQ (reference sequence). In nucleotides, the CDR3 is TGTGCCAGCAGCTTAGAGACCTCCGGGACTGAAGCTTTCTTT. Translated, it gives CASSLETSGTEAFF. The full variable domain, in which reference TRBV7-9 and TRBJ1-1 provide the parts outside the CDR3, is DTGVSQNPRHKITKRGQNVTFRCDPISEHNRLYWYRQTLGQGPEFLTYFQNEAQLEKSRLLSDRFSAERPKGSFSTLEIQRTEQGDSAMYLCASSLETSGTEAFFGQGTRLTVV.

The gene calls are TRBV3-1 (or the pseudogene TRBV3-2) and TRBJ2-3, with 7 bases matching TRBD2. The CDR3 is 17 amino acids. Germline lookup yields CDR1 LGHDT and CDR2 YNNKEL (reference sequence). V shed 2 bases and J 1 base; nucleotides not matched to a gene: 9. In DNA form, the CDR3 reads TGTGCCAGCAGCCAAAATGGCGGGAGACATGGCACAGATACGCAGTATTTT. Encoded protein: CASSQNGGRHGTDTQYF.

The rearrangement uses TRBV28 and TRBJ1-2, with TRBD1 identical over 11 bases. Germline trimming cut 6 bases from V and 8 bases from J; bases unmatched to any gene: 8. The CDR3 is 14 residues long. Germline CDR1 MDHEN, CDR2 SYDVKM. The CDR3 DNA follows: TGTGCCAGCAGAACGCCGGGACAGGGGGTCGGCTACACCTTC. This gives the protein CASRTPGQGVGYTF.

J is TRBJ2-7 and V is TRBV19; tentative D call: TRBD2 (6 bases). V was cut by 5 bases and J by 0 bases, with 14 bases left in between. The CDR3 is 15 residues long. Looked up from germline, CDR1 is LNHDA and CDR2 is SQIVND (reference sequence). CDR3 nucleotide sequence: TGTGCCAGTAGTCCGATAGCGGTTAGCTCCTACGAGCAGTACTTC. Translating it yields CASSPIAVSSYEQYF.

The chain has TRBV7-9 and TRBJ2-7; no clear D gene. The ends were cut back, 5 bases at V and 6 bases at J, with 11 bases in the middle. This CDR3 has 12 amino acids. Germline V gives CDR1 SEHNR, CDR2 FQNEAQ (reference sequence). The CDR3 loop is CASSPESGEQYF. In nucleotides, the CDR3 is TGTGCCAGCAGCCCGGAGTCGGGCGAGCAGTACTTC.

The rearrangement joins TRBV7-3 to TRBJ2-2; D remains ambiguous. Germline V gene sequence: CDR1 SGHTA, CDR2 FQGTGA. This CDR3 region has 16 residues. V gave up 4 bases and J gave up 1 base, with 13 bases separating them. This CDR3 reads CASSSFASGNTGELFF. CDR3 nucleotides: TGTGCCAGCAGCTCATTTGCGTCAGGGAACACCGGGGAGCTGTTTTTT.

The chain has TRBV10-1 and TRBJ1-5; TRBD1 matches at 12 bases. After removal of 2 bases from V and 2 bases from J, the junction contained 13 bases not matched to a gene. Germline V lookup: CDR1 WNHNN, CDR2 SYGVQD (reference sequence). The CDR3 runs 20 residues. For the CDR3, the DNA is TGCGCCAGCAGTGAGCCCGGGACAGGGGGCCAATATTGTGGCAATCAGCCCCAGCATTTT. Encoded protein: CASSEPGTGGQYCGNQPQHF.

The gene calls are TRBV27 and TRBJ2-5; D is unresolved. V dropped 4 bases and J dropped 4 bases, with 13 bases sitting between them. The germline V gene has CDR1 MNHEY and CDR2 SMNVEV (reference sequence). This CDR3 contains 14 residues. In nucleotides, the CDR3 is TGTGCCAGCAGTTACCAGGCCGGCGTAGAGACCCAGTACTTC. Encoded protein: CASSYQAGVETQYF.

The chain has TRBV25-1 and TRBJ2-1, with D maybe TRBD2 (6 bases). Trimming took 3 bases from V and 4 from J, leaving 13 bases between them. The CDR3 is made up of 15 amino acids. Germline CDR1 reads MGHDK; CDR2 reads SYGVNS. The CDR3 coding sequence is TGTGCCAGCAGTGAGGGCGGGATAAATTACAATGAGCAGTTCTTC. This codes for CASSEGGINYNEQFF.

V usage is TRBV3-1 (or the pseudogene TRBV3-2) and J usage is TRBJ2-5, with TRBD2 as a possible D gene (6 bases). The CDR3 totals 14 residues. V was clipped by 4 bases and J by 5 bases, with 14 bases between them. Germline V lookup: CDR1 LGHDT, CDR2 YNNKEL (reference sequence). CDR3 coding DNA: TGTGCCAGCAGCCCAGCGGGCAGGGAGGAGACCCAGTACTTC. Translation: CASSPAGREETQYF.

The V and J genes are TRBV5-1 and TRBJ2-5; TRBD1 aligns across 7 bases. Losses at the gene ends were 5 bases for V and 2 bases for J; bases not matched to a gene: 6. The CDR3 has 14 residues. Germline assignment: CDR1 SGHRS and CDR2 YFSETQ. Written as DNA, the CDR3 is TGCGCCAGCAGTGATGTCAGGGGGCAAGAGACCCAGTACTTC. This translates into CASSDVRGQETQYF.

The rearrangement links TRBV28 to TRBJ1-5; D not certain. V lost 2 bases and J 8 bases, leaving 7 bases between the germline ends. CDR3 size: 12 residues. CDR1 and CDR2 (germline): MDHEN, SYDVKM. The CDR3 nucleotides read TGTGCCAGCAGTTTAAAGCGCGAGCCCCAGCATTTT. Protein: CASSLKREPQHF.

V gene TRBV6-6 combines with J gene TRBJ1-1, with D unresolved. CDR1 and CDR2 from the germline V gene are MNHNY and SVGAGI (reference sequence). The CDR3 totals 13 residues. V lost 4 bases and J lost 7, with 13 bases in between. The CDR3 protein is CASSSPGHFEAFF. The CDR3 DNA sequence: TGTGCCAGCAGTTCCCCTGGGCATTTTGAAGCTTTCTTT.

The CDR3 here is CASSLGDRVGDEQYF. In DNA form, the CDR3 reads TGCGCCAGCAGCTTGGGTGACAGGGTCGGGGACGAGCAGTACTTC. V gene TRBV5-1 combines with J gene TRBJ2-7; 7 nucleotides match TRBD1. The length of the CDR3 is 15 residues. Germline V gene data show CDR1 as SGHRS and CDR2 as YFSETQ. The V and J ends lost 0 bases and 5 bases, in that order; junction bases with no gene match: 8.

This chain uses TRBV5-1 with TRBJ2-2, with a weak D call TRBD2 (6 bases). V shed 4 bases and J shed 0 bases, with 13 bases lying between them. The CDR3 spans 16 residues. The germline gives CDR1 SGHRS, CDR2 YFSETQ. The CDR3: CASSLERGTNTGELFF. The CDR3 nucleotides are TGCGCCAGCAGCCTAGAACGGGGGACGAACACCGGGGAGCTGTTTTTT.